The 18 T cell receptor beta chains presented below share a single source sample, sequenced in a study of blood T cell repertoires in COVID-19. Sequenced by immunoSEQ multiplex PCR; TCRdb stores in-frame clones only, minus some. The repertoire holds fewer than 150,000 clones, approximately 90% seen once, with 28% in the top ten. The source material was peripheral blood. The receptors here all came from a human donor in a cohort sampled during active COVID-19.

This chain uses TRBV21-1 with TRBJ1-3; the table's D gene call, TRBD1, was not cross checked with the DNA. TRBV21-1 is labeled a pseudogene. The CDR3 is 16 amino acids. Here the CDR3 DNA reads TGTGCCAGCAGCCCCGACCCCCCGGGACAGTGGAACACCATATATTTT. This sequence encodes CASSPDPPGQWNTIYF.

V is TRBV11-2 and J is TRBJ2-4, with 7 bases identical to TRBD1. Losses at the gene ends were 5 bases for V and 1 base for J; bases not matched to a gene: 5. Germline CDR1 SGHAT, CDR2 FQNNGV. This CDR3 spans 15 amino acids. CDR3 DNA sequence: TGTGCCAGCAGCCCATTGACAGGGGCCAAAAACATTCAGTACTTC. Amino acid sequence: CASSPLTGAKNIQYF.

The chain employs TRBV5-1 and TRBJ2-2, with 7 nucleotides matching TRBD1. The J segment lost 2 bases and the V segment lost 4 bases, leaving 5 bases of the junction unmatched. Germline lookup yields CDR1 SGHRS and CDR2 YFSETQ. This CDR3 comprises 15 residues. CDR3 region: CASSPRQGNTGELFF. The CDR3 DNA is TGCGCCAGCAGCCCCCGACAGGGAAACACCGGGGAGCTGTTTTTT.

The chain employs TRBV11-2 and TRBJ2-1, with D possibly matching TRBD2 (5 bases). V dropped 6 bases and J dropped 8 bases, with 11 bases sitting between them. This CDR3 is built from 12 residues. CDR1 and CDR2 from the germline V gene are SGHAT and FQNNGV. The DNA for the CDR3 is TGTGCCAGCAGTGGTGAGGGAGATGAGCAGTTCTTC. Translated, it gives CASSGEGDEQFF.

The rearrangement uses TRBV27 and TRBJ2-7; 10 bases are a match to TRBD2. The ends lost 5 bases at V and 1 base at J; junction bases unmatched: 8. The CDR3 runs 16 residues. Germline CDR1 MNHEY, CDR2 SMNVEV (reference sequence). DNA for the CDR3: TGTGCCAGCAGTCGAAGCGGGGGGGATTATTCCTACGAGCAGTACTTC. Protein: CASSRSGGDYSYEQYF.

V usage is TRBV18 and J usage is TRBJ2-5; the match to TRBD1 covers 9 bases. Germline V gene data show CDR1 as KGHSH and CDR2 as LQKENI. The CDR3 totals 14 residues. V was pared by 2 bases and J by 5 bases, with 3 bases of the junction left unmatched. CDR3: CASSPGTGRETQYF. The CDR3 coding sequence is TGTGCCAGCTCACCAGGGACAGGGAGGGAGACCCAGTACTTC.

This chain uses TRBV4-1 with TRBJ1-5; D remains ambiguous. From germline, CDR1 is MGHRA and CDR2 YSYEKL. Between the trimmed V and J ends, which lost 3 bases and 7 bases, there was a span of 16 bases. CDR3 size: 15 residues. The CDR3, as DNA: TGCGCCAGCAGCCAGAGGGCTACCACCTCGCAGCCCCAGCATTTT. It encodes CASSQRATTSQPQHF.

The CDR3 loop reads CASSLTGRNGYTF. The CDR3 DNA follows: TGTGCCAGCAGTCTGACAGGGAGAAATGGCTACACCTTC. This chain connects TRBV27 to TRBJ1-2, with 7 nucleotides matching TRBD1. V gave up 5 bases and J gave up 6 bases; unmatched junction bases: 6. The CDR3 has 13 amino acids. The germline V gene has CDR1 MNHEY and CDR2 SMNVEV (reference sequence).

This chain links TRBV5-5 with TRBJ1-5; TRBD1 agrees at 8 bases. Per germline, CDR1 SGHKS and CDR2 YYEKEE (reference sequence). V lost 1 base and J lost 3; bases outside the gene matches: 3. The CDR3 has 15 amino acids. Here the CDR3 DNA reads TGTGCCAGCAGCTTGACGACAGGGGACAATCAGCCCCAGCATTTT. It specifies CASSLTTGDNQPQHF.

The DNA of the CDR3 is TGCGCCAGCAGCGTGGGAGGACAGACTGATCAGCCCCAGCATTTT. Its protein product is CASSVGGQTDQPQHF. The chain combines TRBV5-1 with TRBJ1-5, with D tentatively TRBD1 (6 bases). V was clipped by 4 bases and J by 5 bases, with 16 bases between them. Germline-derived CDR1 and CDR2 are SGHRS and YFSETQ. This CDR3 is 15 amino acids long. Full variable domain (rest looked up from reference TRBV5-1 and TRBJ1-5): KAGVTQTPRYLIKTRGQQVTLSCSPISGHRSVSWYQQTPGQGLQFLFEYFSETQRNKGNFPGRFSGRQFSNSRSEMNVSTLELGDSALYLCASSVGGQTDQPQHFGDGTRLSIL.

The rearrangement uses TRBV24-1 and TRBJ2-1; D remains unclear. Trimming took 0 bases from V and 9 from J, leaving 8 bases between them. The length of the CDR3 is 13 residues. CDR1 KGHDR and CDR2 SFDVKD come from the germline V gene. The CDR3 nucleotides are TGTGCCACCAGTGATTTGGGTCTCGGTGAGCAGTTCTTC. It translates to CATSDLGLGEQFF.

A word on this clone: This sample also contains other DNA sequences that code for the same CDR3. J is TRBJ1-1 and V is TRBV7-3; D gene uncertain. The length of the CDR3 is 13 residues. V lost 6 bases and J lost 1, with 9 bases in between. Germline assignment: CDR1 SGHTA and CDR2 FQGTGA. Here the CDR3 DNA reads TGTGCCAGCAGTTTGGGCAGGAACACTGAAGCTTTCTTT. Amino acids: CASSLGRNTEAFF.

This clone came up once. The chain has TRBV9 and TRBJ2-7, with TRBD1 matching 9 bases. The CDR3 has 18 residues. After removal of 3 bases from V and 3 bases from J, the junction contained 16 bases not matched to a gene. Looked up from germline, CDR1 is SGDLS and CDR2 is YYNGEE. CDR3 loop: CASSERSSAGTGSYEQYF. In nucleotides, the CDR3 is TGTGCCAGCAGCGAGAGGTCTTCCGCAGGGACAGGGAGCTACGAGCAGTACTTC.

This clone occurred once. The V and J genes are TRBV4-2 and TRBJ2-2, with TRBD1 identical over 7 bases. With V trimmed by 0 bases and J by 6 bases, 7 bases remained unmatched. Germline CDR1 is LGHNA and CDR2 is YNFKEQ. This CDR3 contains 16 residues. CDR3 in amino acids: CASSQDWNRGAGELFF. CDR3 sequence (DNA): TGTGCCAGCAGCCAAGATTGGAACAGGGGAGCCGGGGAGCTGTTTTTT.

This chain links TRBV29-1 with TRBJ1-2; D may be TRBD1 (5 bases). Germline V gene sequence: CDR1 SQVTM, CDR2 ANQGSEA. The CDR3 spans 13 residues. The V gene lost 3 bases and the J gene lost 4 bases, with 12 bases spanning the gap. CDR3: CSVDREGIYGYTF. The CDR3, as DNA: TGCAGCGTTGACAGGGAGGGGATCTATGGCTACACCTTC.

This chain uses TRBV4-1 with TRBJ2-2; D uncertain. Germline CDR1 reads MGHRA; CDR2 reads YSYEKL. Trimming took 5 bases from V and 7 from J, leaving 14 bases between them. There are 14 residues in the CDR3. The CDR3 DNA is TGCGCCAGCAGCATTGCAGGCCTGGACGGGGAGCTGTTTTTT. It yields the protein CASSIAGLDGELFF.

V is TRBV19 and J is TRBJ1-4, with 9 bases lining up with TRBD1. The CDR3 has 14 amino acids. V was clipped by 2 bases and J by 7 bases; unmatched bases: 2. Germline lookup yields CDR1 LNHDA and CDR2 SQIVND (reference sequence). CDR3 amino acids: CASSITGGREKLFF. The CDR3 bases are TGTGCCAGTAGTATAACAGGGGGCCGTGAAAAACTGTTTTTT.

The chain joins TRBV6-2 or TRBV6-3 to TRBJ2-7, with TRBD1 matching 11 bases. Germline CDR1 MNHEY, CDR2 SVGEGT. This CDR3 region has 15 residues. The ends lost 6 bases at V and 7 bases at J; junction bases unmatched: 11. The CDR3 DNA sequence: TGTGCCAGCAGCCCCAACGGACAGGGGGCGGATGAGCAGTACTTC. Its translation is CASSPNGQGADEQYF.